This TCR beta chain is drawn from a study of blood T cell repertoires in COVID-19. Overall study: Acute and convalescent COVID-19 specimens originated in the United States, Italy and Spain. T cells, B-cell-depleted T cells, or PBMCs provided the cDNA or gDNA that served as material.

Seattle's enrolled individuals joined amid active infection and were then monitored longitudinally. This CDR3 contains 13 residues. Trimming left V 6 bases short and J 1 base short, with 7 bases between. CDR1 MNHNY and CDR2 SVGAGI come from the germline V gene (reference sequence). Authors' data handling: Estimated nucleated cell counts came from reference gene primer amplification. Here immunoSEQ multiplex PCR was the method, and the copy in TCRdb shows in-frame clones only, minus some. That table gives V, J and clone size, and the DNA gave D and trimming. The sample includes about 82,000 clones, just under 80% seen only once; the top ten take just over 35%.

What was sequenced was peripheral blood. This TCR came from a man aged 55 to 70 with COVID-19, enrolled during active disease. The V and J genes are TRBV6-6 and TRBJ1-5; no clear D gene. CDR3 sequence reads: CASSSGSNQPQHF. For the CDR3, the DNA is TGTGCCAGCAGCTCGGGGAGCAATCAGCCCCAGCATTTT.